Listed below are T cell receptor beta chains from one sample, sequenced in a study of CD8+ T cells in alopecia areata. Some clones are missing from TCRdb's copy, which holds only in-frame ones; the method was immunoSEQ multiplex PCR. The repertoire holds roughly 200,000 clones, with around 50% as singletons. The material was CD8+ T cells sorted from blood, obtained at week 24, from a patient treated with tofacitinib. Receptors were obtained from a human donor with alopecia areata. CDR3s include the opening cysteine and the closing phenylalanine or tryptophan.

j_call v_call cdr3_aa
TRBJ2-7 TRBV5-4 CASSLGYVGVSYEQYF
TRBJ2-3 TRBV9 CASGRSDTQYF
TRBJ1-1 TRBV7-9 CASRSFPGGNTEAFF
TRBJ2-2 TRBV4-1 CASSPDTGELFF
TRBJ1-1 TRBV10-3 CAISEGRENTEAFF
TRBJ1-3 TRBV13 CASSLGGGPGNTIYF
TRBJ1-1 TRBV29-1 CSVDIGIF
TRBJ2-7 TRBV5-6 CASSYGTGSYEQYF
TRBJ1-3 TRBV13 CASSTRVYGNTIYF
TRBJ2-7 TRBV5-1 CASSLHEGQDHYEQYF
TRBJ2-2 TRBV2 CASLGGYVTGELFF
TRBJ1-6 TRBV6-1 CASSVGNSPLHF
TRBJ1-1 TRBV14 CASSQAQALVSF
TRBJ1-2 TRBV5-1 CASRRQGPLGYTF
TRBJ2-1 TRBV15 CATSRDWTGKWGGRRNEQFF
TRBJ2-7 TRBV29-1 CSVRWAISYEQYF
TRBJ2-1 TRBV2 CAISDSSYNEQFF